The T cell receptor beta chain under discussion was sequenced for a study of blood T cell repertoires in COVID-19. In the study overall: The analysed material was cDNA or gDNA that came from T cells, B-cell-depleted T cells, or PBMCs.

Per the authors' pipeline: Reference gene primers were amplified, and this amplification served to estimate nucleated cell counts. Libraries were prepared by immunoSEQ multiplex PCR; TCRdb keeps only in-frame clonotypes and omits some of them. D and trimming come from the DNA, and the V and J calls and clone size come from that table. The sample carries under 350,000 clones, about four fifths recorded once. This CDR3 has 13 residues. The germline CDR1 and CDR2 sequences are MDHEN and SYDVKM. The V end was cut by 6 bases, the J end by 6 bases, with 15 bases between. This clonotype was obtained from a woman in her forties or fifties who had recovered from COVID-19. Sequencing was carried out using peripheral blood. The chain has TRBV28 and TRBJ2-7, with D perhaps matching TRBD2 (6 bases). In DNA, the CDR3 is TGTGCCAGCAGACCTTGGGGGGTGGGCGAGCAGTACTTC. It encodes CASRPWGVGEQYF.